What follows are 8 T cell receptor beta chains derived from one specimen sequenced in a study of cytomegalovirus exposure and HLA in healthy donors. The primer mix had 60 Vbeta and 13 Jbeta primers. The protocol was immunoSEQ multiplex PCR, while the TCRdb copy is restricted to in-frame clones and leaves out a portion. In the table there are 200,000 to 250,000 clones, 77% of which are singletons. The sample consisted of PBMCs. The receptor source for this set is a woman in her fifties or sixties in good health and CMV-seropositive.

The genes are TRBV6-5 and TRBJ2-1, with TRBD2 matching 15 bases. The germline V gene encodes CDR1 MNHEY and CDR2 SVGAGI. Trimming at V came to 3 bases and at J to 7 bases, leaving 4 bases not matched to a gene. CDR3 length: 16 amino acids. CDR3 amino acids: CASSYWGTSGRNEQFF. In nucleotides, the CDR3 is TGTGCCAGCAGTTATTGGGGGACTAGCGGGAGGAATGAGCAGTTCTTC.

The V gene is TRBV5-1, the J gene TRBJ1-1, with TRBD1 matching over 9 bases. Per the germline V gene, CDR1 is SGHRS and CDR2 is YFSETQ. Losses at the gene ends were 1 base for V and 5 bases for J; bases not matched to a gene: 6. CDR3 size: 15 residues. The CDR3 DNA reads as TGCGCCAGCAGCTTGATGGGACAGGGAGGGACTGAAGCTTTCTTT. Translation gives CASSLMGQGGTEAFF.

The chain combines TRBV7-2 with TRBJ2-3, with a possible D match to TRBD1 (5 bases). Germline V lookup: CDR1 SGHTA, CDR2 FQGNSA. V was shortened by 1 base and J by 2 bases, with 13 bases between the two germline ends. This CDR3 contains 16 residues. The CDR3 sequence: CASSLGGPLNTDTQYF. CDR3 nucleotides: TGTGCCAGCAGCTTAGGGGGCCCCCTTAACACAGATACGCAGTATTTT.

The chain combines TRBV27 with TRBJ2-7, with 7 bases identical to TRBD1. Per the germline V gene, CDR1 is MNHEY and CDR2 is SMNVEV (reference sequence). The trim removed 5 bases at V and 0 bases at J, leaving 13 bases unmatched. The CDR3 totals 17 residues. CDR3 amino acids: CASSPTLPGTVSYEQYF. As DNA, the CDR3 is TGTGCCAGCAGTCCGACCCTCCCCGGGACAGTCTCCTACGAGCAGTACTTC.

V usage is TRBV25-1 and J usage is TRBJ1-2; D perhaps matches TRBD1 (5 bases). The germline V gene encodes CDR1 MGHDK and CDR2 SYGVNS. Trimming left V 3 bases short and J 8 bases short, with 16 bases between. The CDR3 is made up of 14 amino acids. The CDR3 protein is CASSEVQGGYGYTF. CDR3 DNA: TGTGCCAGCAGTGAGGTCCAGGGTGGCTACGGCTACACCTTC.

The rearrangement uses TRBV29-1 and TRBJ2-3; a possible D gene is TRBD1 (7 bases). From germline, CDR1 is SQVTM and CDR2 ANQGSEA. V lost 6 bases and J lost 3, with 13 bases in between. The CDR3 is 13 amino acids. The CDR3 sequence: CSVSGGWTDTQYF. DNA of the CDR3: TGCAGCGTGTCAGGGGGGTGGACAGATACGCAGTATTTT.

V is TRBV5-1 and J is TRBJ2-3; D may be TRBD2 (6 bases). The V end was cut by 6 bases, the J end by 4 bases, with 15 bases between. Germline-derived CDR1 and CDR2 are SGHRS and YFSETQ. This CDR3 spans 14 amino acids. CDR3 in DNA: TGCGCCAGCAAGGGGAAGGGAGGAGCAGATACGCAGTATTTT. It specifies CASKGKGGADTQYF.

The chain carries TRBV5-5 and TRBJ2-2; maybe TRBD1 (6 bases). The CDR3 totals 15 residues. The germline V gene has CDR1 SGHKS and CDR2 YYEKEE (reference sequence). The germline V and J ends were trimmed by 1 base and 4 bases, with 11 bases remaining between them. Here the CDR3 reads CASSLSLGGTGELFF. The DNA for the CDR3 is TGTGCCAGCAGCTTGAGTTTAGGGGGCACCGGGGAGCTGTTTTTT.